The sequence of this TCR beta chain was determined in a study of blood T cell repertoires in COVID-19. Data came from immunoSEQ multiplex PCR; TCRdb stores just in-frame clones and leaves some out. Of about 30,000 clones listed, approximately 88% were seen once; the top ten hold about 14%. The CDR3 covers 13 residues. Germline V lookup: CDR1 SGHRS, CDR2 YFSETQ. The germline V and J ends were trimmed by 2 bases and 4 bases, with 9 bases remaining between them. The sample was peripheral blood. The receptor was isolated from a man aged 55 to 70 with active COVID-19. The V call is TRBV5-1, the J call TRBJ1-1; weak D call: TRBD1 (5 bases). For the CDR3, the DNA is TGCGCCAGCAGCTTCAGGGATCCCACTGAAGCTTTCTTT. This encodes CASSFRDPTEAFF.